This record looks at one T cell receptor (beta chain) sequence and its context. These data belong to a study of blood T cell repertoires in COVID-19. Across the whole study: Some COVID-19 samples were acute and others convalescent; all came from the United States, Italy and Spain. PBMCs, B-cell-depleted T cells, or T cells were the source of the cDNA or gDNA that made up the material.

Authors' methods: Scientists estimated how many nucleated cells there were by amplifying reference gene primers. Produced via immunoSEQ multiplex PCR; TCRdb's table is partial and in-frame only. The V and J calls and clone size are taken from that table; D and trimming were inferred from the DNA. This sample yields 95,000 to 120,000 clones, of which 70% to 90% are seen a single time; 3.4% belongs to the top ten. V lost 3 bases to trimming and J lost 10 bases, with 18 bases between them. CDR3 length: 14 amino acids. The germline V gene has CDR1 SEHNR and CDR2 FQNEAQ (reference sequence). The sample taken for sequencing was peripheral blood. The chain has TRBV7-9 and TRBJ1-1; D not certain. The TCR was taken from a man in his forties with acute or convalescent COVID-19. In nucleotides, the CDR3 is TGTGCCAGCAGCTTGGAGCGGATTGATTCAGGAGCTTTCTTT. Amino acids: CASSLERIDSGAFF.